A single sample is the source of the 22 T cell receptor beta chains below, sequenced in a study of T-cell reconstitution after alpha-beta-depleted transplantation in children. The library targeted TCRbeta and was prepared with unique molecular identifiers. TCRdb re-called the PCR reads through MiXCR, storing one row per CDR3 protein. There are about 340,000 distinct CDR3 sequences in the sample; around 15% occur only once, and just over 40% lies in the top ten. This specimen was PBMCs, mostly from graft donor cells, taken 360 days after TCRalphabeta/CD19-depleted stem cell transplant. These receptors originate from a male patient aged 2 to 9 who had a stem cell transplant for acute lymphoblastic leukemia, so the T cells may come from the graft donor.

The table lists this clonotype with many counts. V usage is TRBV4-2 and J usage is TRBJ1-2; no reliable D call. Trimming shortened V by 0 bases and J by 2 bases, and 16 bases separated the two germline ends. Per germline, CDR1 LGHNA and CDR2 YNFKEQ. CDR3 length equals 17 residues. CDR3 amino acids: CASSQEGYSEGNYGYTF. The CDR3 DNA reads as TGTGCCAGCAGCCAAGAGGGGTATTCGGAGGGAAACTATGGCTACACCTTC.

CDR3 sequence reads: CASSLGGRPGELFF. The CDR3 region has the DNA TGCGCCAGCAGCTTGGGGGGTAGGCCCGGGGAGCTGTTTTTT. The chain uses TRBV5-1 and TRBJ2-2, with D hard to call. This CDR3 region has 14 residues. Germline V gives CDR1 SGHRS, CDR2 YFSETQ. V was cut by 0 bases and J by 6 bases, with 9 bases left in between.

This clonotype occurred many times. V is TRBV6-4 and J is TRBJ1-2, with unresolved D. V lost 6 bases to trimming and J lost 2 bases, with 10 bases between them. This CDR3 spans 13 amino acids. Per germline, CDR1 MRHNA and CDR2 SNTAGT. CDR3: CASRPSGNYGYTF. The DNA of the CDR3 is TGTGCCAGCAGACCCTCGGGAAACTATGGCTACACCTTC.

The J gene is TRBJ2-1, the V gene TRBV10-3; a possible D gene is TRBD2 (6 bases). The germline V gene encodes CDR1 ENHRY and CDR2 SYGVKD. The CDR3 is 12 amino acids. V lost 4 bases and J lost 13, with 14 bases in between. The CDR3 coding sequence is TGTGCCATCAGTGGCGGGGCGGGCTTCCAGTTCTTC. Its translation is CAISGGAGFQFF.

The chain has TRBV5-1 and TRBJ2-2; TRBD1 aligns across 7 bases. Losses at the gene ends were 9 bases for V and 6 bases for J; bases not matched to a gene: 11. CDR3 length: 14 amino acids. Looked up from germline, CDR1 is SGHRS and CDR2 is YFSETQ. CDR3 coding DNA: TGCGCCACCCAGGACAGGTCGGCAGCCGGGGAGCTGTTTTTT. It yields the protein CATQDRSAAGELFF.

The DNA for the CDR3 is TGCGCCAGCAGCCAAGAACCCTCTCAGCCCCAGCATTTT. Amino acids: CASSQEPSQPQHF. The chain couples TRBV4-3 to TRBJ1-5; D uncertain. This CDR3 is 13 amino acids long. Trimming stripped 0 bases from V and 6 bases from J, with 6 bases between. Germline V lookup: CDR1 LGHNA, CDR2 YSLEER.

In its sample, this clonotype was seen a few times. This chain joins TRBV4-1 and TRBJ1-2; possibly TRBD1 for D (5 bases). CDR1 MGHRA and CDR2 YSYEKL come from the germline V gene. Trimming removed 1 base at V and 0 bases at J, with 15 bases between. The CDR3 runs 17 residues. The CDR3 DNA reads as TGCGCCAGCAGCCAAGTCGCAGGGCGCGTAGCTAACTATGGCTACACCTTC. It yields the protein CASSQVAGRVANYGYTF.

The genes are TRBV12-3 or TRBV12-4 and TRBJ1-5; TRBD1 might be the D (6 bases). The CDR3 runs to 17 residues. Trimming pared 2 bases from V and 5 bases from J, leaving 19 bases between. The CDR3 DNA reads as TGTGCCAGCAGTTTATTCATTGGTGACAGGCCTCATCAGCCCCAGCATTTT. Translating gives CASSLFIGDRPHQPQHF.

J is TRBJ1-5 and V is TRBV4-3, with D unresolved. Germline assignment: CDR1 LGHNA and CDR2 YSLEER. V was pared by 0 bases and J by 6 bases, with 6 bases between. This CDR3 is 13 amino acids long. CDR3 residues: CASSQDMGQPQHF. CDR3 DNA: TGCGCCAGCAGCCAAGATATGGGTCAGCCCCAGCATTTT.

About this clonotype itself: A much larger clone differs by one base, so this may be a read error. The chain employs TRBV12-3 or TRBV12-4 and TRBJ1-2; D perhaps matches TRBD1 (5 bases). The CDR3 is 15 residues long. CDR3 sequence: CASRLVSGVGYGYTF. CDR3 bases: TGTGCCAGCAGATTAGTCTCGGGGGTGGGCTATGGCTACACCTTC.

The chain combines TRBV20-1 with TRBJ2-5; TRBD1 matches 7 bases. The CDR3 sequence is 14 residues long. Germline CDR1 and CDR2: DFQATT and SNEGSKA (reference sequence). Trimming at V came to 6 bases and at J to 3 bases, leaving 10 bases not matched to a gene. The CDR3 region is CSAPLIGTEETQYF. In DNA form, the CDR3 reads TGCAGTGCACCCTTAATAGGGACAGAAGAGACCCAGTACTTC.

This clonotype was detected a few times. The chain links TRBV10-3 to TRBJ1-2; D gene unclear. This CDR3 is built from 12 residues. V was pared by 4 bases and J by 2 bases, with 5 bases between. In germline, CDR1 is ENHRY, CDR2 SYGVKD. In nucleotides, the CDR3 is TGTGCCATCAGTGGGGTCAACTATGGCTACACCTTC. It codes for CAISGVNYGYTF.

This clonotype was detected many times. This chain connects TRBV7-9 to TRBJ2-5, with 7 bases identical to TRBD1. The V and J ends lost 0 bases and 1 base, in that order; junction bases with no gene match: 2. CDR3 length: 15 residues. CDR1 SEHNR and CDR2 FQNEAQ come from the germline V gene (reference sequence). The CDR3 spells CASSLAGTVQETQYF. The CDR3 DNA follows: TGTGCCAGCAGCTTAGCGGGGACAGTCCAAGAGACCCAGTACTTC.

The chain is built from TRBV21-1 and TRBJ2-2; the table calls TRBD2, which could not be checked here. TRBV21-1 is designated a pseudogene. This CDR3 spans 16 amino acids. The CDR3 coding sequence is TGTGCCAGGAAGACAGGGAGGGAGGCCCCCACCGGGGAGCTGTTTTTT. Residues: CARKTGREAPTGELFF.

This sequence joins TRBV11-1 and TRBJ1-4; D is possibly TRBD1 (6 bases). The CDR3 totals 17 residues. V gave up 11 bases and J gave up 0 bases, with 22 bases separating them. Germline V gives CDR1 SGHAT, CDR2 FQDESV (reference sequence). The CDR3 protein is CAATTGKKGATNEKLFF. CDR3 bases: TGTGCCGCCACAACAGGGAAGAAAGGGGCAACTAATGAAAAACTGTTTTTT.

The sample holds a few counts of this clonotype. The V call is TRBV6-2 or TRBV6-3, the J call TRBJ2-7, with TRBD2 identical over 9 bases. The CDR3 has 16 residues. The V gene end was trimmed by 2 bases and the J gene end by 2 bases; junction bases not matched to a gene: 7. Germline V gene lookup returns CDR1 MNHEY and CDR2 SVGEGT. The CDR3 DNA reads as TGTGCCAGCAGTTACCCGGGGACTAGCCCTACCTACGAGCAGTACTTC. Protein sequence: CASSYPGTSPTYEQYF.

This clonotype was observed a few times. This rearrangement joins TRBV7-9 to TRBJ2-2; a possible D gene is TRBD2 (5 bases). CDR3 length: 14 amino acids. In germline, CDR1 is SEHNR, CDR2 FQNEAQ (reference sequence). V lost 4 bases, J lost 7 bases, and 13 bases lay in between. This chain's CDR3 is CASSSDVRGGELFF. Written as DNA, the CDR3 is TGTGCCAGCAGCTCCGACGTCCGGGGCGGGGAGCTGTTTTTT.

This clonotype has just a few counts. V is TRBV5-1 and J is TRBJ2-7; D remains ambiguous. V shed 0 bases and J shed 3 bases, with 16 bases lying between them. From germline, CDR1 is SGHRS and CDR2 YFSETQ. This CDR3 is 16 amino acids long. This CDR3 reads CASSLGPFRYGYEQYF. The CDR3 DNA reads as TGCGCCAGCAGCTTGGGCCCATTTCGCTATGGCTACGAGCAGTACTTC.

This clonotype was seen many times. The chain carries TRBV29-1 and TRBJ2-7; 7 nucleotides match TRBD1. The germline V gene encodes CDR1 SQVTM and CDR2 ANQGSEA. The junction had 19 bases not matched to a gene; V was cut back by 4 bases and J by 7 bases. This CDR3 is built from 16 residues. CDR3 protein: CSVVYPAGKGAEEQYF. The CDR3 nucleotides read TGCAGCGTTGTGTACCCAGCCGGGAAGGGGGCGGAAGAGCAGTACTTC.

This clonotype was observed once. This sequence joins TRBV11-2 and TRBJ1-1; D might be TRBD1 (5 bases). Trimming took off 1 base at V and 4 bases at J, with 13 bases between the two ends. The CDR3 sequence is 15 residues long. Germline CDR1 is SGHAT and CDR2 is FQNNGV. The CDR3 reads CASSLGPEGPTEAFF. Here the CDR3 DNA reads TGTGCCAGCAGCTTAGGGCCGGAGGGGCCCACTGAAGCTTTCTTT.

This clonotype was detected a few times. The chain employs TRBV12-3 or TRBV12-4 and TRBJ1-6, with TRBD1 matching 7 bases. The J segment lost 7 bases and the V segment lost 6 bases, leaving 21 bases of the junction unmatched. The length of the CDR3 is 19 residues. The CDR3 loop is CASSSSRGSSKTRNSPLHF. The CDR3 region has the DNA TGTGCCAGCAGCTCATCCAGGGGGAGCAGCAAAACGCGGAATTCACCCCTCCACTTT.

Ten or more counts support this clonotype. The J gene is TRBJ1-6, the V gene TRBV28, with D maybe TRBD1 (6 bases). CDR3 length: 17 residues. Trimming cost V 2 bases and J 8 bases, with 19 bases left between them. Germline V gene lookup returns CDR1 MDHEN and CDR2 SYDVKM. The CDR3 region has the DNA TGTGCCAGCAGTTTACCAGGGACAAGGAAGAGGTATTCACCCCTCCACTTT. Amino acid sequence: CASSLPGTRKRYSPLHF.